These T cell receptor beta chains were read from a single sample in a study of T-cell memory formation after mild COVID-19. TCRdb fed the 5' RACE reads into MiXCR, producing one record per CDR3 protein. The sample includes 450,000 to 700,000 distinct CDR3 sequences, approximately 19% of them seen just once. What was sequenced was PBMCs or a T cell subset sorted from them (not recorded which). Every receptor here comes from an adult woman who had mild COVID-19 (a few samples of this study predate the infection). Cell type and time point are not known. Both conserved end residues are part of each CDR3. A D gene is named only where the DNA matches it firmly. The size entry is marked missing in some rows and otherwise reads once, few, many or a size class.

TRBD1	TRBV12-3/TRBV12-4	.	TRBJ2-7	TGTGCCAGCAGCCCCCCCCGATGGGGACAGGGTAACTACGAGCAGTACTTC	CASSPPRWGQGNYEQYF
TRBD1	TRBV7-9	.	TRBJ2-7	TGTGCCAGCAGCTTAGCGGGGACAGGGGGCGCCTACGAGCAGTACTTC	CASSLAGTGGAYEQYF
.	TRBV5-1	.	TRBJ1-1	TGCGCCAGCAGCTTGGCCGAAGACTTCCCCCCTTTCTTT	CASSLAEDFPPFF
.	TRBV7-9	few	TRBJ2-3	TGTGCCAGCAGCTTATCCGCAGGGCTTGATACGCAGTATTTT	CASSLSAGLDTQYF
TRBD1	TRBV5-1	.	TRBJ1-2	TGCGCCAGCGGCGCAGGGACAGGGATTATCTATGGCTACACCTTC	CASGAGTGIIYGYTF
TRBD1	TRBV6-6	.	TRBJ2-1	TGTGCCAGCAGTAATACCGGGACAGACTACAATGAGCAGTTCTTC	CASSNTGTDYNEQFF
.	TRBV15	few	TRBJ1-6	TGTGCCACCAGCAGAGCAGGGCTCCGGAATTCACCCCTCCACTTT	CATSRAGLRNSPLHF
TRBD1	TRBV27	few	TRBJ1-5	TGTGCCAGCAGTTTCCGGACAGGGGTCAATCAGCCCCAGCATTTT	CASSFRTGVNQPQHF
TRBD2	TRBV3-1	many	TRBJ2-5	TGTGCCAGCAGCCAAGGGGTTAGCGGGGTAGAGACCCAGTACTTC	CASSQGVSGVETQYF
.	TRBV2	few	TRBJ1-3	TGTGCCAGCTCCGCGGTGGAGGGAAACACCATATATTTT	CASSAVEGNTIYF
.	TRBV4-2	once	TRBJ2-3	TGTGCCAGCAGCCGATCCGTCGGGGGAGATACGCAGTATTTT	CASSRSVGGDTQYF
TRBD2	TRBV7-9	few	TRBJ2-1	TGTGCCAGCAGCTTCGGGGGGGCTAGTGATAATGAGCAGTTCTTC	CASSFGGASDNEQFF
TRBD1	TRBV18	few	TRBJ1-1	TGTGCCAGCTCCCCGAGACAGGGCATTCCTACGTCCACTGAAGCTTTCTTT	CASSPRQGIPTSTEAFF
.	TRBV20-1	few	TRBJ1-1	TGCAGTGCTAGAGGTTCAGCGAACACTGAAGCTTTCTTT	CSARGSANTEAFF
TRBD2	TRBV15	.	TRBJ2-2	TGTGCCACCAGCAGAGATCCGGGACTACGCACCGGGGAGCTGTTTTTT	CATSRDPGLRTGELFF
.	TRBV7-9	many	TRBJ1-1	TGTGCCAGCAGCTTAAGGGCTACCGGGACAGAAGCTTTCTTT	CASSLRATGTEAFF
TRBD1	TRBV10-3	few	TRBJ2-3	TGTGCCATCAGTGAGTCGAAACGGACAGGGGCCAGCACAGATACGCAGTATTTT	CAISESKRTGASTDTQYF
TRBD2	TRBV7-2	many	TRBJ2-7	TGTGCCAGCAGCTTTCCTCTAGCGGGAGTCAACGAGCAGTACTTC	CASSFPLAGVNEQYF
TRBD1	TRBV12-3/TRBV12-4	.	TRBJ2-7	TGTGCCAGCACTCCGGGGACAGGGAGCGACGAGCAGTACTTC	CASTPGTGSDEQYF
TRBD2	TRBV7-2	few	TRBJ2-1	TGTGCCAGCAGCTATGCGGGGGATCGGGTTTTGGAGCAGTTCTTC	CASSYAGDRVLEQFF
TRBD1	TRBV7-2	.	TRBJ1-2	TGTGCCAGCAGTTTTGGACAGGGCGGGAGCTATGGCTACACCTTC	CASSFGQGGSYGYTF
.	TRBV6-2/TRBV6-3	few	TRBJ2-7	TGTGCCAGCAGACCGAGTACCGTTCCAGAGCAGTACTTC	CASRPSTVPEQYF
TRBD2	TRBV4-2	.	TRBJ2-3	TGTGCCAGCAGCTCCGGCCTAGCGGGCCCGGCAGATACGCAGTATTTT	CASSSGLAGPADTQYF
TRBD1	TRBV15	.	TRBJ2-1	TGTGCCACCAGCAGAGATCAAGGGACAGCCGGAAGAGAGCAGTTCTTC	CATSRDQGTAGREQFF
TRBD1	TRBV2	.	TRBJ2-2	TGTGCCAGCAGTGGGATCCAGGGGGCGTACACCGGGGAGCTGTTTTTT	CASSGIQGAYTGELFF
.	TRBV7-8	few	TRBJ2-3	TGTGCCAGCAGCTCGGTCTCCGTTCGGGGCGGTAGTACGCAGTATTTT	CASSSVSVRGGSTQYF
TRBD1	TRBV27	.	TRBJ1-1	TGTGCCAGCAGTTTCGGACAGGGTTACGAAGCTTTCTTT	CASSFGQGYEAFF
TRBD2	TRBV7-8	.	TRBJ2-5	TGTGCCAGCAGCCTCACGGGACTAGCGAGACTTTACCAAGAGACCCAGTACTTC	CASSLTGLARLYQETQYF
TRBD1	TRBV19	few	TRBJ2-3	TGTGCCAGTAGTATAGTTGGGACAGCTAGCACAGATACGCAGTATTTT	CASSIVGTASTDTQYF
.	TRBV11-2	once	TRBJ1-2	TGTGCCAGCAGCCTCGACGGGGTTGGGATATATGGCTACACCTTC	CASSLDGVGIYGYTF
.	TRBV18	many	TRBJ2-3	TGTGCCAGCTCAGCGGACTATCTCAGCACAGATACGCAGTATTTT	CASSADYLSTDTQYF
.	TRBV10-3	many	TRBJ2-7	TGTGCCATCAGTGAGTCGAATCGAGCGGTCGAGCAGTACTTC	CAISESNRAVEQYF
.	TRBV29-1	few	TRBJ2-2	TGCAGCGTTGAAGCGGGCCTGAACACCGGGGAGCTGTTTTTT	CSVEAGLNTGELFF
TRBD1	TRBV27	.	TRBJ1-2	TGTGCCAGCAGCCAGGGGGCCGCGGGTGGCTACACCTTC	CASSQGAAGGYTF
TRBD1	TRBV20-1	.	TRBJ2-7	TGCAGTGCGGCAGAACCGGGACAGGACTACGAGCAGTACTTC	CSAAEPGQDYEQYF
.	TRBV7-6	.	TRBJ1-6	TGTGCCAGCAGCTTAGTCCTACAGGGACGATCACCCCTCCACTTT	CASSLVLQGRSPLHF
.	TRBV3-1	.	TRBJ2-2	TGTGCCAGCAGCCAAGTTCAGGCCACCGGGGAGCTGTTTTTT	CASSQVQATGELFF
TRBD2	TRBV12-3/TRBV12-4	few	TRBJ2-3	TGTGCCAGCAGTCCTGAAGCACTAGCGGTCACAGATACGCAGTATTTT	CASSPEALAVTDTQYF
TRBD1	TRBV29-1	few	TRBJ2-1	TGCAGCGTTGAAGAGCAGGGGGCTTTCAATGAGCAGTTCTTC	CSVEEQGAFNEQFF
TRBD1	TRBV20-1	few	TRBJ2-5	TGCAGTGCAGACCACAGGGGGCGCGGAGAGACCCAGTACTTC	CSADHRGRGETQYF
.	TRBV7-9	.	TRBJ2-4	TGTGCCAGCAGCTCCCTCTTGGCTAGCGAGGAAAACATTCAGTACTTC	CASSSLLASEENIQYF
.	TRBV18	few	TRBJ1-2	TGTGCCAGCTCACCAGAGGCGGGAATACCTAACTATGGCTACACCTTC	CASSPEAGIPNYGYTF
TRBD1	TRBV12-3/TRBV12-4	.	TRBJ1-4	TGTGCCAGCAGTTTAATTGGACAGGGATTGGAACTGTTTTTT	CASSLIGQGLELFF
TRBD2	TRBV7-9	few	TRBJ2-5	TGTGCCAGCAGCTCCGGCAGCGGGGGGTACCAAGAGACCCAGTACTTC	CASSSGSGGYQETQYF
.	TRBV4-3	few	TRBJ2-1	TGCGCCAGCAGCCATGGCGGGAAAACCTACAATGAGCAGTTCTTC	CASSHGGKTYNEQFF
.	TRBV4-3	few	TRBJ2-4	TGCGCCAGCAGCCAAGGGATCGTTTTCGGGGCCGCCAAAAACATTCAGTACTTC	CASSQGIVFGAAKNIQYF
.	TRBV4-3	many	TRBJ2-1	TGCGCCAGCAGCCAAGATCGTGCGAGCTCCTACAATGAGCAGTTCTTC	CASSQDRASSYNEQFF
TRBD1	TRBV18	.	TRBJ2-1	TGTGCCAGCCTTCGTGGGGACAGACTAATCAATGAGCAGTTCTTC	CASLRGDRLINEQFF
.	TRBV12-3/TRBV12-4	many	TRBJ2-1	TGTGCCAGCAGTTTCAGCAATGAGCAGTTCTTC	CASSFSNEQFF
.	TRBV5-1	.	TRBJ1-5	TGCGCCAGCAGCCCGTCGAACAGGAATCAGCCCCAGCATTTT	CASSPSNRNQPQHF
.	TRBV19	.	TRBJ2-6	TGTGCCAGTAGTTCAAGGGCCTTTAATACGGCGTCTGGGGCCAACGTCCTGACTTTC	CASSSRAFNTASGANVLTF
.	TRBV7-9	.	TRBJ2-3	TGTGCCAGCAGCTCCCCTTGGGCAGCACAGGATACGCAGTATTTT	CASSSPWAAQDTQYF
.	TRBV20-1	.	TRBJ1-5	TGCAGTGCCCGCAGGGGCCAGCCCCAGCATTTT	CSARRGQPQHF
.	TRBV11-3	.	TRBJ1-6	TGTGCCAGCAGCTGGAGGTTGGGGCAGGAGTCACCCCTCCACTTT	CASSWRLGQESPLHF
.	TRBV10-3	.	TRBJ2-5	TGTGCCATCAGTGAGTCTGCCAGGGTAGAGACCCAGTACTTC	CAISESARVETQYF
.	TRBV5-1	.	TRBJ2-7	TGCGCCAGCAGCTCTTACCCCCCGGACAAAAGTCCCTACGAGCAGTACTTC	CASSSYPPDKSPYEQYF